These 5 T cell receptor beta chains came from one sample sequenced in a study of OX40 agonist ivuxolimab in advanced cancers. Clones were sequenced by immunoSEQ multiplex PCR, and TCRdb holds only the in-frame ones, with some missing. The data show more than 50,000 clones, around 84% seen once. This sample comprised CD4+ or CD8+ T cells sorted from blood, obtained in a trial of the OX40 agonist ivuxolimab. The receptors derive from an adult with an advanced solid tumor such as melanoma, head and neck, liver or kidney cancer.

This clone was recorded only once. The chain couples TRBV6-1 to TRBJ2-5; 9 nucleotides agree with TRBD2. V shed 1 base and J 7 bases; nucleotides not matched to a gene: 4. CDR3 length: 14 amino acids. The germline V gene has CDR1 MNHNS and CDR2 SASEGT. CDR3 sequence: CASSEVAGEATQYF. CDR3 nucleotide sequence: TGTGCCAGCAGTGAAGTAGCGGGGGAGGCGACCCAGTACTTC.

The CDR3 bases are TGTGCCAGCACCAACCCGAGGGGTTGGGAGCAGTTCTTC. Its translation: CASTNPRGWEQFF. The rearrangement joins TRBV6-5 to TRBJ2-1; either TRBD1 or TRBD2 may fit D (5 bases each). This CDR3 is 13 amino acids long. V shed 7 bases and J shed 10 bases, with 17 bases lying between them. Germline values: CDR1 MNHEY, CDR2 SVGAGI.

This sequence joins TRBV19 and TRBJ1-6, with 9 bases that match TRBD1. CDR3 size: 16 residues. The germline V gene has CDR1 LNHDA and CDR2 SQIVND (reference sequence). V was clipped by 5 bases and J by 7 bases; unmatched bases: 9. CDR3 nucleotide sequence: TGTGCCAGTAGTGCCCAACAGGGGGCGCGGAATTCACCCCTCCACTTT. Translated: CASSAQQGARNSPLHF.

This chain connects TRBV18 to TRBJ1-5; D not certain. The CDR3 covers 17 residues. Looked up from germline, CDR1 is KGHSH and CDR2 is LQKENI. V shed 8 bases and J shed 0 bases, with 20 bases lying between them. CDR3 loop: CASGETDASYSNQPQHF. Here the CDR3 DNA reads TGTGCCAGCGGGGAGACCGACGCATCGTATAGCAATCAGCCCCAGCATTTT. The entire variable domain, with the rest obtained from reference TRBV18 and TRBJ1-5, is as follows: NAGVMQNPRHLVRRRGQEARLRCSPMKGHSHVYWYRQLPEEGLKFMVYLQKENIIDESGMPKERFSAEFPKEGPSILRIQQVVRGDSAAYFCASGETDASYSNQPQHFGDGTRLSIL.

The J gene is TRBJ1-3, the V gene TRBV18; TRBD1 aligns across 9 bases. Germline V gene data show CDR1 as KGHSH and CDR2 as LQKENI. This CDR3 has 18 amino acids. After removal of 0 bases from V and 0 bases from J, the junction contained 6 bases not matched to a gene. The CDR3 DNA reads TGTGCCAGCTCACCACCTTCGACAGGGGGGATCTCTGGAAACACCATATATTTT. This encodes CASSPPSTGGISGNTIYF.